Given below is one T cell receptor beta chain in context. Its matching antigen is unknown. Repertoires were generated with immunoSEQ multiplex PCR, while TCRdb's copy carries only in-frame clones and drops some. The repertoire holds around 80,000 clones, with approximately 91% as singletons. This record comes from a study of OX40 agonist ivuxolimab in advanced cancers. The CDR3 is 15 amino acids. J lost 5 bases, V lost 8 bases, and 12 bases had no gene match. CDR1 is MNHEY and CDR2 is SVGAGI in the germline V gene. General study findings and limits: Low clonal expansion, among the lowest seen, marked partial responders at 0.1-3.0 mg/kg. At 0.1 to 3.0 mg/kg, clonal expansion of CD4+ and CD8+ blood T cells had occurred by week 6.

The chain is built from TRBV6-5 and TRBJ1-1; 9 nucleotides agree with TRBD1. Sequencing used CD4+ or CD8+ T cells sorted from blood, obtained in a trial of the OX40 agonist ivuxolimab. The source is an adult with an advanced solid tumor such as melanoma, head and neck, liver or kidney cancer. The DNA of the CDR3 is TGTGCCAGCCGAATTATGGGACAGGGTGAGACTGAAGCTTTCTTT. It translates to CASRIMGQGETEAFF.